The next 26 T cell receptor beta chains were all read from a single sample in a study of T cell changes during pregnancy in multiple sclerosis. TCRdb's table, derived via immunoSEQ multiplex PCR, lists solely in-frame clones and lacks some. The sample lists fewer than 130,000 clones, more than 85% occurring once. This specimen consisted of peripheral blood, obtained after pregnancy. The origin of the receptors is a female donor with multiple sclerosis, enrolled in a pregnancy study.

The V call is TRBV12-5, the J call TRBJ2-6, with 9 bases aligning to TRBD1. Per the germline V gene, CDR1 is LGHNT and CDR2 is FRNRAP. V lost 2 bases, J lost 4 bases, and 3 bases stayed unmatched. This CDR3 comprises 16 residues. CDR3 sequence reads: CASGLNRGPGANVLTF. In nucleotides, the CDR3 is TGTGCTAGTGGTTTGAACAGGGGGCCAGGGGCCAACGTCCTGACTTTC.

The CDR3 sequence: CASSYSLWDQPQHF. The CDR3 DNA sequence: TGTGCCAGCAGTTACTCACTATGGGATCAGCCCCAGCATTTT. The chain uses TRBV6-5 and TRBJ1-5; D remains unclear. CDR1 is MNHEY and CDR2 is SVGAGI in the germline V gene. The CDR3 runs 14 residues. The ends were cut back, 0 bases at V and 5 bases at J, with 8 bases in the middle.

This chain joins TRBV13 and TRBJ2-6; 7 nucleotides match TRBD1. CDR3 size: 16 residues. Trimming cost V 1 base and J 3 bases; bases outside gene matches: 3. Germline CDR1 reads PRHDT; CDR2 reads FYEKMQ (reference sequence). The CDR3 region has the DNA TGTGCCAGCAGCTTAGTCGCAGGGGGTGGGGCCAACGTCCTGACTTTC. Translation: CASSLVAGGGANVLTF.

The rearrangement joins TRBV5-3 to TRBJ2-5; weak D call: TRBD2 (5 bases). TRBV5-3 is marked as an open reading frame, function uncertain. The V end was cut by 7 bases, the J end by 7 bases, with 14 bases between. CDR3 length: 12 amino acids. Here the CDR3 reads CARVGVRGTQYF. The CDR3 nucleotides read TGTGCCAGAGTCGGGGTCCGTGGGACCCAGTACTTC.

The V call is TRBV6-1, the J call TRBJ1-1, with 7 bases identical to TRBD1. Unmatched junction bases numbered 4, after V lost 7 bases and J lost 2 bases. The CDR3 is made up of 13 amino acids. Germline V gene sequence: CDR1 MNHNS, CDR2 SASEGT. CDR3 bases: TGTGCCAGCATCCGGGACAGTAACACTGAAGCTTTCTTT. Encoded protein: CASIRDSNTEAFF.

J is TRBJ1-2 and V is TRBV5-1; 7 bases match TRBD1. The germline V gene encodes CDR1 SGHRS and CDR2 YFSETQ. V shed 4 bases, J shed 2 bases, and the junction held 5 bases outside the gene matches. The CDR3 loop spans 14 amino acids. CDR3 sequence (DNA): TGCGCCAGCAGCGGGGAGACAGGGAACTATGGCTACACCTTC. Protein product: CASSGETGNYGYTF.

The CDR3: CARRQGYGYTF. The CDR3 DNA is TGTGCCAGACGCCAGGGCTATGGCTACACCTTC. This chain links TRBV6-5 with TRBJ1-2; TRBD1 might be the D (5 bases). The CDR3 consists of 11 residues. The V gene's germline CDR1 is MNHEY and CDR2 SVGAGI. The V end was cut by 9 bases, the J end by 4 bases, with 9 bases between.

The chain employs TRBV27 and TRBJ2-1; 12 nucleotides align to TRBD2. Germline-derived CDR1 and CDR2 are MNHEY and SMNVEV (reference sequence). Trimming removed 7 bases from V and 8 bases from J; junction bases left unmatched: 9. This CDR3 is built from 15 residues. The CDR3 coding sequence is TGTGCCAGCAACCCTAGCGGGGGGGCTGTCCATGAGCAGTTCTTC. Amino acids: CASNPSGGAVHEQFF.

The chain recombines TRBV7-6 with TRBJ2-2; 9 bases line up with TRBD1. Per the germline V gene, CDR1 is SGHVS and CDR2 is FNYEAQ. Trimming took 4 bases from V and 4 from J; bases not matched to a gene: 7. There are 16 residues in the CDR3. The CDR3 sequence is CASSSYRDRATGELFF. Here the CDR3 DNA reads TGTGCCAGCAGCTCATACCGGGACAGGGCCACCGGGGAGCTGTTTTTT.

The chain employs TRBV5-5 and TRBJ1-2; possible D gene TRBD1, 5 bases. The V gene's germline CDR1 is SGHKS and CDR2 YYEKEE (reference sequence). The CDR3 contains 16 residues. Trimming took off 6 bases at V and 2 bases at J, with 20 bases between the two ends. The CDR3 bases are TGTGCCAGCACCCTCTCGGTTAGGGCAGGGAACTATGGCTACACCTTC. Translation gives CASTLSVRAGNYGYTF.

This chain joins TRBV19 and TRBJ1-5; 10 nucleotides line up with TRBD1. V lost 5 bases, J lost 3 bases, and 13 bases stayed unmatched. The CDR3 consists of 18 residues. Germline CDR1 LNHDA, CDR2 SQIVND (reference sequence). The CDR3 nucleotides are TGTGCCAGTAGTCCCGGACCGGGACAGGGGTGGAACAATCAGCCCCAGCATTTT. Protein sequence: CASSPGPGQGWNNQPQHF.

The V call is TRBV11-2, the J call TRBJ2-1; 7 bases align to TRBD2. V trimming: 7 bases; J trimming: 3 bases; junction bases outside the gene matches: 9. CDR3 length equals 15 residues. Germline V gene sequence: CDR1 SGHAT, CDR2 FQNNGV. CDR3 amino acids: CASTPLSGVYNEQFF. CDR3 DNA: TGTGCCAGCACCCCCCTAAGCGGGGTCTACAATGAGCAGTTCTTC. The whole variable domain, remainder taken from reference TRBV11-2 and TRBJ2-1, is EAGVAQSPRYKIIEKRQSVAFWCNPISGHATLYWYQQILGQGPKLLIQFQNNGVVDDSQLPKDRFSAERLKGVDSTLKIQPAKLEDSAVYLCASTPLSGVYNEQFFGPGTRLTVL.

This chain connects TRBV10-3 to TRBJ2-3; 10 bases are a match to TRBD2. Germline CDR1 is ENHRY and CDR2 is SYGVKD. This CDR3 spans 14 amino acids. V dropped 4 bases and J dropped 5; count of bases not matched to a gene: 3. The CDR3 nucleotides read TGTGCCATCAGTGCGGCTAGCGGGGGAGATACGCAGTATTTT. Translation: CAISAASGGDTQYF.

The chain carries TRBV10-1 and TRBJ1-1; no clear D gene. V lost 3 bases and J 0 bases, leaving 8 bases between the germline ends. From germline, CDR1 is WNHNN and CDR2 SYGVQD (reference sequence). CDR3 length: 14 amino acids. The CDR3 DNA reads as TGCGCCAGCAGTGAATCAGGTCTGAACACTGAAGCTTTCTTT. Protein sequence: CASSESGLNTEAFF.

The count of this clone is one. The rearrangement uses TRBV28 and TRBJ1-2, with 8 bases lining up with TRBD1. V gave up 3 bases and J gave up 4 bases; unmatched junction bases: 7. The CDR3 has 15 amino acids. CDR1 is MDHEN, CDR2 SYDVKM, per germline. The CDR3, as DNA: TGTGCCAGCAGTTTGAGTGGACAGGGTACCTATGGCTACACCTTC. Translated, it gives CASSLSGQGTYGYTF.

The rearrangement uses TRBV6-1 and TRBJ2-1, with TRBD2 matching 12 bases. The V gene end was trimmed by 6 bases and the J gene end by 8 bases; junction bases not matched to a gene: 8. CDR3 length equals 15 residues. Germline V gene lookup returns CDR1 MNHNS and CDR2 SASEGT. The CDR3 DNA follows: TGTGCCAGCAGCAGTGGGACTAGCGGGCGCGATGAGCAGTTCTTC. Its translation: CASSSGTSGRDEQFF.

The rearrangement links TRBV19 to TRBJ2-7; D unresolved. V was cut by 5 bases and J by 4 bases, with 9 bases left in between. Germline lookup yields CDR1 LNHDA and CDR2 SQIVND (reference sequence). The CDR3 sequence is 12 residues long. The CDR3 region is CASSSRHYEQYF. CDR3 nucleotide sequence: TGTGCCAGTAGTTCCCGACATTACGAGCAGTACTTC.

The CDR3 here is CASGLVLGRENTEAFF. CDR3 in DNA: TGTGCTAGTGGTTTGGTACTCGGCAGGGAGAACACTGAAGCTTTCTTT. The genes are TRBV12-5 and TRBJ1-1; possible D gene TRBD1, 5 bases. Germline-derived CDR1 and CDR2 are LGHNT and FRNRAP. The CDR3 has 16 residues. V gave up 0 bases and J gave up 1 base, with 12 bases separating them.

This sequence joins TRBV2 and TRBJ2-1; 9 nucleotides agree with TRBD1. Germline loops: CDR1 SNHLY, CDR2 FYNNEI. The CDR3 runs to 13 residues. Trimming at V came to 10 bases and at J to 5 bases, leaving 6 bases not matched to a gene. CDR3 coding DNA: TGTGCCACCCGGACAGGGGCGGACAATGAGCAGTTCTTC. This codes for CATRTGADNEQFF.

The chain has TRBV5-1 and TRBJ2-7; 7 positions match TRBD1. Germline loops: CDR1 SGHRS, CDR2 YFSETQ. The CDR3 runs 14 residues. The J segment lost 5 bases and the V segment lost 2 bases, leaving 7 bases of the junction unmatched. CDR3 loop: CASSFRLGGDEQYF. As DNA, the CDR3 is TGCGCCAGCAGCTTTAGGCTAGGGGGCGACGAGCAGTACTTC.

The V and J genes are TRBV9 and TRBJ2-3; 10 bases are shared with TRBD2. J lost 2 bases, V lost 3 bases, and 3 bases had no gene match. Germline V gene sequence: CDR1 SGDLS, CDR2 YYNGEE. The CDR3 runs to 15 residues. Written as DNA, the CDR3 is TGTGCCAGCAGCGAGAGCGGGGGGGTCACAGATACGCAGTATTTT. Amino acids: CASSESGGVTDTQYF.

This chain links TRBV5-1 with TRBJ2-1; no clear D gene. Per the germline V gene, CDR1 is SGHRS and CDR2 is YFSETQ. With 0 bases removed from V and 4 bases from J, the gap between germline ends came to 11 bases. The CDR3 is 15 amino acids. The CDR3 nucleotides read TGCGCCAGCAGCTTGGCACCTCAACAATACAATGAGCAGTTCTTC. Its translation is CASSLAPQQYNEQFF. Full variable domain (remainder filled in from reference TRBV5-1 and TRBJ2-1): KAGVTQTPRYLIKTRGQQVTLSCSPISGHRSVSWYQQTPGQGLQFLFEYFSETQRNKGNFPGRFSGRQFSNSRSEMNVSTLELGDSALYLCASSLAPQQYNEQFFGPGTRLTVL.

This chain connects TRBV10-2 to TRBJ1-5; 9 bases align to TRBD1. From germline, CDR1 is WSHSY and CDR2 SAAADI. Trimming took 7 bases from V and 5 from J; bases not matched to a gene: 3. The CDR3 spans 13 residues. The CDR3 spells CASKQGAHQPQHF. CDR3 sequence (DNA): TGCGCCAGCAAACAGGGGGCCCATCAGCCCCAGCATTTT.

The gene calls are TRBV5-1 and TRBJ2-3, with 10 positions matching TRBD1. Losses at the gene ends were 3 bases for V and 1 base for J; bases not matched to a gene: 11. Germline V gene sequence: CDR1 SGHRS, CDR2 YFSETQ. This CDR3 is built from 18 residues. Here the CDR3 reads CASSSYWGGTGGTDTQYF. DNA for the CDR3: TGCGCCAGCAGCTCATATTGGGGGGGGACAGGGGGCACAGATACGCAGTATTTT.

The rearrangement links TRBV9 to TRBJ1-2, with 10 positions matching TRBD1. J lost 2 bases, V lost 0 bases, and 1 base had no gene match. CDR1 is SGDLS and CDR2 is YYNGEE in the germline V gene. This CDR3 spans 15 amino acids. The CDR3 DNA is TGTGCCAGCAGCGTAGAGGGACAGGGGAACTATGGCTACACCTTC. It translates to CASSVEGQGNYGYTF.

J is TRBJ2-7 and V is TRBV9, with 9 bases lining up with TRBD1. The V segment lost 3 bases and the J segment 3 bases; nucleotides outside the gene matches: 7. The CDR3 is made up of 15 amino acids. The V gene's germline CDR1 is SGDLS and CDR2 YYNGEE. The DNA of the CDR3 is TGTGCCAGCAGCGCTGGGGGACAGGGAGGCTACGAGCAGTACTTC. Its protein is CASSAGGQGGYEQYF.